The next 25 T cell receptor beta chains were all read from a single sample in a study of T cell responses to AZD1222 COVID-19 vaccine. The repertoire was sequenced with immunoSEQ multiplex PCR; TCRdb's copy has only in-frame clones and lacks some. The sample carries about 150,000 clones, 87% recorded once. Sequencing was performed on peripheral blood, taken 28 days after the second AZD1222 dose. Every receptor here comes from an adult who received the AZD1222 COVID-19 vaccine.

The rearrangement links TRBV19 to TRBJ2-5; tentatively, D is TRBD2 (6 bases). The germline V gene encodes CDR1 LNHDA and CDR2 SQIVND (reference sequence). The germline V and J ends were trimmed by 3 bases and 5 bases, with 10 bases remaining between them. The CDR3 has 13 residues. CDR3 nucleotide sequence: TGTGCCAGTAGTATCGGGGGTTTTGAGACCCAGTACTTC. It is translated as CASSIGGFETQYF.

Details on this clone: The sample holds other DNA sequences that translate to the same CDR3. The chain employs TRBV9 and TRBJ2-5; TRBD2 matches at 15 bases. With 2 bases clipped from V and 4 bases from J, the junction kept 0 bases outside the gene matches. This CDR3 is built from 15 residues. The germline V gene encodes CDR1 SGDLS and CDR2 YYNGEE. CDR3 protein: CASSVGLAGGETQYF. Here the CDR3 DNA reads TGTGCCAGCAGCGTGGGACTAGCGGGAGGAGAGACCCAGTACTTC.

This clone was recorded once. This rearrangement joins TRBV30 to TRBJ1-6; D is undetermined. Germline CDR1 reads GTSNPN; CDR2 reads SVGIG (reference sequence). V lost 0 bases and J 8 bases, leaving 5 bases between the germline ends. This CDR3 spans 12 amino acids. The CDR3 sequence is CAWSVRDSPLHF. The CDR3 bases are TGTGCCTGGAGTGTGAGGGATTCACCCCTCCACTTT.

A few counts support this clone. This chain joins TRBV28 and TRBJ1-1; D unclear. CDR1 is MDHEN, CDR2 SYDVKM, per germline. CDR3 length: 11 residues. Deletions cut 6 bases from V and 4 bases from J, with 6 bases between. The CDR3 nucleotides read TGTGCCAGCAGCGGGTTCACTGAAGCTTTCTTT. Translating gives CASSGFTEAFF.

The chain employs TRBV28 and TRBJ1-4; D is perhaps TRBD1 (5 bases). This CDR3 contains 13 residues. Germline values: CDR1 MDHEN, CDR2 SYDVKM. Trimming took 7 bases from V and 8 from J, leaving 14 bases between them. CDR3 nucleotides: TGTGCCAGCACCGCCCCAGGGAGGGAAAAACTGTTTTTT. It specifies CASTAPGREKLFF.

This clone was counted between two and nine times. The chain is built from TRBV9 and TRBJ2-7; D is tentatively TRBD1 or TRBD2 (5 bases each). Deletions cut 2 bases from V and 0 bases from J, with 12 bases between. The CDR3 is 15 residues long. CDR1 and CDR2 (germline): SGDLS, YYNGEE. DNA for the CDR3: TGTGCCAGCAGCGTGGCCGGGGCCTCCTCCTACGAGCAGTACTTC. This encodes CASSVAGASSYEQYF. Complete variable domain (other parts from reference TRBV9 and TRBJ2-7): DSGVTQTPKHLITATGQRVTLRCSPRSGDLSVYWYQQSLDQGLQFLIQYYNGEERAKGNILERFSAQQFPDLHSELNLSSLELGDSALYFCASSVAGASSYEQYFGPGTRLTVT.

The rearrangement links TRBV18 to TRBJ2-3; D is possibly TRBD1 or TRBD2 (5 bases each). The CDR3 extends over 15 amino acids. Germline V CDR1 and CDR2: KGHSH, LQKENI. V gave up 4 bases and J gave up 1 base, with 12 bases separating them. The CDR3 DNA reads TGTGCCAGCTCACGGGACCCCCGCGGCACAGATACGCAGTATTTT. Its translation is CASSRDPRGTDTQYF.

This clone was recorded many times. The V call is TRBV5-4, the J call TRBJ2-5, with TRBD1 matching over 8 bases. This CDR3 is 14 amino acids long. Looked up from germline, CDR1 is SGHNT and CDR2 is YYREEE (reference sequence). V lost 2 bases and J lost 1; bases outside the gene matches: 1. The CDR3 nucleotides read TGTGCCAGCAGCTTTGGACAGGGCCAAGAGACCCAGTACTTC. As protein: CASSFGQGQETQYF.

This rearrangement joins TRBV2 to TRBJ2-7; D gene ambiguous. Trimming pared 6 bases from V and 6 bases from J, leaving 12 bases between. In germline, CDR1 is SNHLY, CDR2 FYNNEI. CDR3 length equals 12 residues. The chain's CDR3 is CASSLLPREQYF. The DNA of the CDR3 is TGTGCCAGCAGCCTCTTGCCGCGCGAGCAGTACTTC. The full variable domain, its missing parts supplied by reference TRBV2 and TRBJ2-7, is EPEVTQTPSHQVTQMGQEVILRCVPISNHLYFYWYRQILGQKVEFLVSFYNNEISEKSEIFDDQFSVERPDGSNFTLKIRSTKLEDSAMYFCASSLLPREQYFGPGTRLTVT.

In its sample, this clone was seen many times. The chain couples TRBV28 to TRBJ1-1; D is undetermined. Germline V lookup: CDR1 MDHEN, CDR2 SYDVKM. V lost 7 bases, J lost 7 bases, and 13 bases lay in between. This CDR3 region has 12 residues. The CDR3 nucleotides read TGTGCCAGCACTTCGGACTTCGTTGAAGCTTTCTTT. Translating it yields CASTSDFVEAFF.

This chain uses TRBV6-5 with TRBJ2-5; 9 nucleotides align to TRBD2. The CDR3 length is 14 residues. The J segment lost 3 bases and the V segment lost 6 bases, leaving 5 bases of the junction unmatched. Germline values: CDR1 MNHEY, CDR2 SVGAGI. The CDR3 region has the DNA TGTGCCAGCAGCTTGAGACTAGCGGAAGAGACCCAGTACTTC. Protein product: CASSLRLAEETQYF.

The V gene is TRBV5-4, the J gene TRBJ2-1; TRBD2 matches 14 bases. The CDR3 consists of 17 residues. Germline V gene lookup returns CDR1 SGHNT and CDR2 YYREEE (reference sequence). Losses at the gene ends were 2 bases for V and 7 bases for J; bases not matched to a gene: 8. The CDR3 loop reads CASSFGLAGGFGNEQFF. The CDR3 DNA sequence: TGTGCCAGCAGCTTTGGACTAGCGGGAGGTTTCGGGAATGAGCAGTTCTTC.

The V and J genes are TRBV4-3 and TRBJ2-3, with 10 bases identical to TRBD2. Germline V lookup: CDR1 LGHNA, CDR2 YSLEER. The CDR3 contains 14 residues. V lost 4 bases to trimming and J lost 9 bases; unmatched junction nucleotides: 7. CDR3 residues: CASSPGLAAATQYF. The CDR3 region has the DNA TGCGCCAGCAGCCCCGGACTAGCGGCCGCAACGCAGTATTTT.

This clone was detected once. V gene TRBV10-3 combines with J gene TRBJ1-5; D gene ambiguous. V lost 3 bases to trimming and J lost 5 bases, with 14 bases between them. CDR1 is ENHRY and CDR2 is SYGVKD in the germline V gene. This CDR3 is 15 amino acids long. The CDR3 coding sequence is TGTGCCATCAGTGACCCGGTCAGGAAAGATCAGCCCCAGCATTTT. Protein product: CAISDPVRKDQPQHF.

CDR3 sequence: CASSYGQANYGYTF. As DNA, the CDR3 is TGTGCCAGCAGTTACGGGCAGGCTAACTATGGCTACACCTTC. The chain has TRBV6-2 or TRBV6-3 and TRBJ1-2; D unclear. CDR1 and CDR2 from the germline V gene are MNHEY and SVGEGT. The CDR3 is 14 residues long. V lost 2 bases to trimming and J lost 0 bases, with 7 bases between them.

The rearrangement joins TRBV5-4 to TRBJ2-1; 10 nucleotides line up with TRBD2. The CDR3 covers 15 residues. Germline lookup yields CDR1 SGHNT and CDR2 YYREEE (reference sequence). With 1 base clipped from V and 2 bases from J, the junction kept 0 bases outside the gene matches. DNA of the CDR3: TGTGCCAGCAGCTTGACTAGCGGGACCTACAATGAGCAGTTCTTC. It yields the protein CASSLTSGTYNEQFF.

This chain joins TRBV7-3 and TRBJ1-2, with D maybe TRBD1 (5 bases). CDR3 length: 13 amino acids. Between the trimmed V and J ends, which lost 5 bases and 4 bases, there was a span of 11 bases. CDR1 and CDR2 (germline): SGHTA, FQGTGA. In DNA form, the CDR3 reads TGTGCCAGCAGCGTTCAGGGTGGCTATGGCTACACCTTC. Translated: CASSVQGGYGYTF.

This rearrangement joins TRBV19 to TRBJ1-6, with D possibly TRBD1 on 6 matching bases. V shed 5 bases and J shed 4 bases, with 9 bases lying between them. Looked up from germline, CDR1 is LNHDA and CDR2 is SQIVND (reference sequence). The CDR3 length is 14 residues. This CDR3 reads CASSSGAYNSPLHF. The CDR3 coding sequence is TGTGCCAGTAGTTCGGGGGCGTATAATTCACCCCTCCACTTT.

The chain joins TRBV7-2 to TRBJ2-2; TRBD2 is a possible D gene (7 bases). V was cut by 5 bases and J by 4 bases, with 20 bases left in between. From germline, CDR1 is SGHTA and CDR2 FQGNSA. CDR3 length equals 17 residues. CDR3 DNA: TGTGCCAGCAGCCGGGAGGCTCCAGGGGCGCCCACCGGGGAGCTGTTTTTT. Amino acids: CASSREAPGAPTGELFF.

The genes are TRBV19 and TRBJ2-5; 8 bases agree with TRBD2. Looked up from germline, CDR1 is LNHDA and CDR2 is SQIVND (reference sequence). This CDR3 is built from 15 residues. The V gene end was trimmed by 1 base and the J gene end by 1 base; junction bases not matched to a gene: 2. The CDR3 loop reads CASSIASGPQETQYF. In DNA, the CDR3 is TGTGCCAGTAGTATAGCTAGCGGGCCCCAAGAGACCCAGTACTTC.

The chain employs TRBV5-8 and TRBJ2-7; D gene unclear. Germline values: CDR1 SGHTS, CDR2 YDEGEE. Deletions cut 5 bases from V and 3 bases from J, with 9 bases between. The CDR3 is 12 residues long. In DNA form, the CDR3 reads TGTGCCAGCAGAACTCGACGCTACGAGCAGTACTTC. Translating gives CASRTRRYEQYF.

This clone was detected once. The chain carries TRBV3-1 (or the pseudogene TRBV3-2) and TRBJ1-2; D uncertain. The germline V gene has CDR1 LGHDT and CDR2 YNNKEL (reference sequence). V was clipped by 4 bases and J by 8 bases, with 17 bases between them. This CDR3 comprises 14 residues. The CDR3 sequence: CASSPTKWGGGYTF. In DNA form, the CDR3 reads TGTGCCAGCAGCCCCACTAAGTGGGGAGGCGGCTACACCTTC.

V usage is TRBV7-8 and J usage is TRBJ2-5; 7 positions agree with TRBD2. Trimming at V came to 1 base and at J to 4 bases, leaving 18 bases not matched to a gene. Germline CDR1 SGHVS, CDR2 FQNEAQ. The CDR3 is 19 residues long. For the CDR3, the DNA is TGTGCCAGCAGCTTAGTATTCAGGCGCGGGAGCGGTATAGTAGAGACCCAGTACTTC. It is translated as CASSLVFRRGSGIVETQYF. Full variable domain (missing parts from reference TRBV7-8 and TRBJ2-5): GAGVSQSPRYKVAKRGQDVALRCDPISGHVSLFWYQQALGQGPEFLTYFQNEAQLDKSGLPSDRFFAERPEGSVSTLKIQRTQQEDSAVYLCASSLVFRRGSGIVETQYFGPGTRLLVL.

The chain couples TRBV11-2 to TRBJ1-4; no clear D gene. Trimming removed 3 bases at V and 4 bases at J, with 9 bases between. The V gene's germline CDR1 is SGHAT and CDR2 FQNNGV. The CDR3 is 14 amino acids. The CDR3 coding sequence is TGTGCCAGCAGCTTTCGAAGATATAATGAAAAACTGTTTTTT. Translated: CASSFRRYNEKLFF.

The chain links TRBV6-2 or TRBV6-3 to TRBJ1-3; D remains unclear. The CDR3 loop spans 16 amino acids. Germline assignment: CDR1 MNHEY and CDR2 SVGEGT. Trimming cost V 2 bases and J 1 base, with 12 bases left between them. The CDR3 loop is CASSYKDHYSGNTIYF. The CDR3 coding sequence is TGTGCCAGCAGTTACAAGGATCATTATTCTGGAAACACCATATATTTT.